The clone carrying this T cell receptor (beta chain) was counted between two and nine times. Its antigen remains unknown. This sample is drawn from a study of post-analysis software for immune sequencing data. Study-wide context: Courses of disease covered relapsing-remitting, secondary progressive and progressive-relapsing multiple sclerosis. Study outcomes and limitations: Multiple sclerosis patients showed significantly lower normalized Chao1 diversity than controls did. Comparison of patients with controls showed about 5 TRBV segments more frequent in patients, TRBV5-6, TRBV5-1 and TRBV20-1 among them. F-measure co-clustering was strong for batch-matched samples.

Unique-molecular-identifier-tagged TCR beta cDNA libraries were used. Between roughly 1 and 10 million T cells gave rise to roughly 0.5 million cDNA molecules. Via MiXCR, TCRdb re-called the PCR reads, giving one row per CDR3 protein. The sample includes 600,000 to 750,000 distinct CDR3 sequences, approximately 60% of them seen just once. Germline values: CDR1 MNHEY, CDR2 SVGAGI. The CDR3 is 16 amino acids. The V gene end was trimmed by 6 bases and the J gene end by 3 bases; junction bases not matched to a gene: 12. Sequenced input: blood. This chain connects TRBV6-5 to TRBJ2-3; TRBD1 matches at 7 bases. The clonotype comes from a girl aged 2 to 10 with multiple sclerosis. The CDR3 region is CASSLLGQASTDTQYF. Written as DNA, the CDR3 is TGTGCCAGCAGCCTCCTCGGACAGGCGTCAACAGATACGCAGTATTTT.